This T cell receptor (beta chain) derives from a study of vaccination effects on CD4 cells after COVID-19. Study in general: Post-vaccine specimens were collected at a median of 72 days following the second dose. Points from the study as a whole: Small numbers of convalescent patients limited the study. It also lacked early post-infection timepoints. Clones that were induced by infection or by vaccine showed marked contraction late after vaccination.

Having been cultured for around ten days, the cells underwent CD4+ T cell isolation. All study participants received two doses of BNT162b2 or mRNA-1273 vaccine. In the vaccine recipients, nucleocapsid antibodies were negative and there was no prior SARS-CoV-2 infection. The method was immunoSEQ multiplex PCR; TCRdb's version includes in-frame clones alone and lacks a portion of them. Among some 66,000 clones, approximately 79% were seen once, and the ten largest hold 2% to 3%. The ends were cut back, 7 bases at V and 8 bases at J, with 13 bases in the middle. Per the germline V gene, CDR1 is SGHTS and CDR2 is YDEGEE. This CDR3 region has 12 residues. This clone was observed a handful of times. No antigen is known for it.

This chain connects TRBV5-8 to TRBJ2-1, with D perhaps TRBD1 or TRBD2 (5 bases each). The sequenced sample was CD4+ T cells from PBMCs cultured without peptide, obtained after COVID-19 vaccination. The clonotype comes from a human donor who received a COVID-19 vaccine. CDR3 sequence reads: CASPGPRDEQFF. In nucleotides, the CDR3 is TGTGCCAGCCCGGGACCTAGGGATGAGCAGTTCTTC.